This TCR beta chain was sequenced in a study of identical twins. This clonotype showed up just a few times. The antigen remains undetermined. TCRdb reprocessed the 5' RACE reads via MiXCR and lists one record per CDR3 protein. The sample has about 890,000 distinct CDR3 sequences, around 12% seen once. After removal of 4 bases from V and 6 bases from J, the junction contained 10 bases not matched to a gene. Per the germline V gene, CDR1 is SGHTA and CDR2 is FQGNSA. This CDR3 has 17 amino acids. Overall study findings and caveats: Invariant MAIT and iNKT cells may have partly biased zero-insertion analyses.

The data also belong to a second study, concerning yellow fever vaccine responses in identical twins.

The clonotype comes from a woman younger than 30 in good health. V is TRBV7-2 and J is TRBJ2-4; 12 bases map to TRBD2. Sequenced input: PBMCs. This chain's CDR3 is CASSSSPSGRVVNIQYF. CDR3 coding DNA: TGTGCCAGCAGCTCCAGCCCTAGCGGGAGGGTGGTAAACATTCAGTACTTC.